Following are 27 T cell receptor beta chains from one sample sequenced in a study of cytomegalovirus exposure and HLA in healthy donors. The table came from immunoSEQ multiplex PCR; TCRdb's copy has only in-frame clones and leaves some out. The sample shows around 98,000 clones, roughly nine tenths of them seen only once. Sequenced sample: PBMCs. These receptors were collected from a man aged 18-30 years in good health and CMV-seropositive.

The chain uses TRBV18 and TRBJ2-3; D ambiguous. CDR1 is KGHSH and CDR2 is LQKENI in the germline V gene. With 2 bases removed from V and 0 bases from J, the gap between germline ends came to 18 bases. CDR3 length: 18 amino acids. The CDR3 DNA is TGTGCCAGCTCACCATTCCGCGGAGTTCGATCTAGCACAGATACGCAGTATTTT. Translation: CASSPFRGVRSSTDTQYF.

V usage is TRBV19 and J usage is TRBJ1-5; 9 bases are shared with TRBD1. V shed 7 bases and J 0 bases; nucleotides not matched to a gene: 4. Germline V gene lookup returns CDR1 LNHDA and CDR2 SQIVND (reference sequence). This CDR3 is built from 15 residues. DNA of the CDR3: TGTGCCAGTAAAGGGACAGGGTATAGCAATCAGCCCCAGCATTTT. Translated: CASKGTGYSNQPQHF.

The V gene is TRBV4-3, the J gene TRBJ2-7; D may be TRBD1 (6 bases). Germline lookup yields CDR1 LGHNA and CDR2 YSLEER. Trimming pared 2 bases from V and 6 bases from J, leaving 20 bases between. CDR3 length: 16 amino acids. The CDR3 coding sequence is TGCGCCAGCAGCCAAAACCTCCGGGACATGCCTGTCGAGCAGTACTTC. Protein: CASSQNLRDMPVEQYF.

This clone was picked up one time. CDR3 coding DNA: TGTGCCAGCAGCCAAGTAGTCGGGGGAGGCTTCGGGGAGCTGTTTTTT. Protein: CASSQVVGGGFGELFF. The chain employs TRBV4-2 and TRBJ2-2; tentatively, D is TRBD2 (6 bases). V was clipped by 1 base and J by 7 bases, with 16 bases between them. The CDR3 spans 16 residues. The V gene's germline CDR1 is LGHNA and CDR2 YNFKEQ.

The J gene is TRBJ2-5, the V gene TRBV11-2, with a tentative D call TRBD1 (5 bases). The germline V and J ends were trimmed by 4 bases and 5 bases, with 5 bases remaining between them. Germline assignment: CDR1 SGHAT and CDR2 FQNNGV. The CDR3 consists of 11 residues. The CDR3 protein is CASSWGETQYF. The CDR3 nucleotides are TGTGCCAGCAGCTGGGGCGAGACCCAGTACTTC.

The genes are TRBV4-2 and TRBJ2-4; 8 bases map to TRBD2. Germline-derived CDR1 and CDR2 are LGHNA and YNFKEQ. The CDR3 totals 15 residues. V was clipped by 1 base and J by 1 base; unmatched bases: 0. In nucleotides, the CDR3 is TGTGCCAGCAGCCAAGTAGCGGGGGCCAAAAACATTCAGTACTTC. Translation: CASSQVAGAKNIQYF.

This chain joins TRBV12-2 and TRBJ2-3; the D call TRBD1 from the table was never checked on the DNA. TRBV12-2 is designated a pseudogene. The CDR3 covers 16 residues. DNA for the CDR3: TGTGCAAGTCGCCCTCCCGGGGACAGGGCGACAGATACGCAGTATTTT. This encodes CASRPPGDRATDTQYF.

CDR3 amino acids: CASSELGGGGRTDTQYF. In DNA form, the CDR3 reads TGTGCCAGCAGTGAGTTAGGGGGCGGCGGTCGCACAGATACGCAGTATTTT. The genes are TRBV2 and TRBJ2-3; 7 nucleotides agree with TRBD1. The CDR3 is 17 amino acids. V lost 3 bases and J lost 1; bases outside the gene matches: 10. CDR1 SNHLY and CDR2 FYNNEI come from the germline V gene.

DNA of the CDR3: TGTGCCAGCAGAACGGAGGGACTAGCCTTAGGCGAGCAGTACTTC. This codes for CASRTEGLALGEQYF. V gene TRBV6-5 combines with J gene TRBJ2-7, with TRBD2 matching over 9 bases. The CDR3 consists of 15 residues. Germline CDR1 is MNHEY and CDR2 is SVGAGI. V lost 6 bases to trimming and J lost 6 bases; unmatched junction nucleotides: 12.

V is TRBV28 and J is TRBJ1-5; 9 bases are shared with TRBD1. V gave up 2 bases and J gave up 5 bases; unmatched junction bases: 10. Germline lookup yields CDR1 MDHEN and CDR2 SYDVKM. This CDR3 region has 17 residues. In DNA, the CDR3 is TGTGCCAGCAGTTTAATCTGGGCGGGACAGGGACATCAGCCCCAGCATTTT. Translating gives CASSLIWAGQGHQPQHF.

CDR3 sequence reads: CASSFGQVNSYNEQFF. DNA for the CDR3: TGTGCCAGCAGTTTTGGACAGGTTAATTCCTACAATGAGCAGTTCTTC. The gene calls are TRBV27 and TRBJ2-1; TRBD1 matches at 7 bases. The CDR3 loop spans 16 amino acids. With 3 bases clipped from V and 1 base from J, the junction kept 6 bases outside the gene matches. Germline CDR1 and CDR2: MNHEY and SMNVEV (reference sequence).

The chain joins TRBV7-8 to TRBJ2-5; 13 nucleotides match TRBD2. Trimming cost V 5 bases and J 4 bases; bases outside gene matches: 10. Germline-derived CDR1 and CDR2 are SGHVS and FQNEAQ. CDR3 size: 17 residues. The CDR3 loop is CASSHSRGLAGAETQYF. CDR3 in DNA: TGTGCCAGCAGCCACTCAAGAGGACTAGCGGGGGCAGAGACCCAGTACTTC.

The table lists this clone with a few counts. This rearrangement joins TRBV11-2 to TRBJ1-2; D call uncertain. Trimming stripped 1 base from V and 8 bases from J, with 5 bases between. Germline loops: CDR1 SGHAT, CDR2 FQNNGV. This CDR3 has 11 amino acids. CDR3 amino acids: CASSLVRGYTF. The DNA of the CDR3 is TGTGCCAGCAGCTTAGTTCGGGGCTACACCTTC.

This clone was observed once. The V call is TRBV27, the J call TRBJ2-6; 8 nucleotides align to TRBD1. Germline CDR1 reads MNHEY; CDR2 reads SMNVEV (reference sequence). With V trimmed by 6 bases and J by 0 bases, 7 bases remained unmatched. The CDR3 loop spans 17 amino acids. Here the CDR3 reads CASSWSGGHSGANVLTF. The DNA for the CDR3 is TGTGCCAGCAGCTGGTCAGGGGGCCACTCTGGGGCCAACGTCCTGACTTTC.

The genes are TRBV28 and TRBJ1-5; the D gene is possibly TRBD1 (6 bases). CDR3 size: 14 residues. V lost 5 bases, J lost 0 bases, and 8 bases lay in between. The germline V gene encodes CDR1 MDHEN and CDR2 SYDVKM. The CDR3 nucleotides are TGTGCCAGCAGTCAAGGGGGTAGCAATCAGCCCCAGCATTTT. The encoded protein is CASSQGGSNQPQHF.

This chain connects TRBV4-2 to TRBJ1-3, with 7 bases matching TRBD1. Unmatched junction bases numbered 2, after V lost 0 bases and J lost 0 bases. CDR3 size: 16 residues. The germline gives CDR1 LGHNA, CDR2 YNFKEQ. The CDR3: CASSQDRDSSGNTIYF. CDR3 nucleotide sequence: TGTGCCAGCAGCCAAGATCGGGACAGCTCTGGAAACACCATATATTTT.

This chain connects TRBV6-1 to TRBJ1-5; D may be TRBD1 (6 bases). V dropped 2 bases and J dropped 2 bases, with 13 bases sitting between them. CDR1 and CDR2 (germline): MNHNS, SASEGT. CDR3 size: 16 residues. Here the CDR3 reads CASSENNRAGNQPQHF. For the CDR3, the DNA is TGTGCCAGCAGTGAAAACAACAGGGCCGGCAATCAGCCCCAGCATTTT.

The gene calls are TRBV27 and TRBJ2-7, with D perhaps matching TRBD1 (6 bases). V gave up 3 bases and J gave up 3 bases, with 9 bases separating them. Germline V lookup: CDR1 MNHEY, CDR2 SMNVEV (reference sequence). This CDR3 comprises 13 residues. This chain's CDR3 is CASSLRDNYEQYF. The CDR3 DNA reads as TGTGCCAGCAGTTTGAGGGACAACTACGAGCAGTACTTC.

In this sample, this clone turned up a few times. The chain has TRBV5-1 and TRBJ2-5; 9 bases fit TRBD2. V gave up 5 bases and J gave up 4 bases; unmatched junction bases: 12. Germline CDR1 SGHRS, CDR2 YFSETQ. This CDR3 spans 16 amino acids. The DNA of the CDR3 is TGCGCCAGCAGAGACCCCGCGGGAGCGGGAGGAGAGACCCAGTACTTC. The encoded protein is CASRDPAGAGGETQYF.

The chain combines TRBV19 with TRBJ2-1; D might be TRBD2 (6 bases). Germline lookup yields CDR1 LNHDA and CDR2 SQIVND (reference sequence). With 1 base removed from V and 4 bases from J, the gap between germline ends came to 8 bases. This CDR3 spans 14 amino acids. The CDR3 loop is CASSIGGRYNEQFF. CDR3 bases: TGTGCCAGTAGTATAGGTGGGAGGTACAATGAGCAGTTCTTC. The full variable domain, in which reference TRBV19 and TRBJ2-1 provide the parts outside the CDR3, is DGGITQSPKYLFRKEGQNVTLSCEQNLNHDAMYWYRQDPGQGLRLIYYSQIVNDFQKGDIAEGYSVSREKKESFPLTVTSAQKNPTAFYLCASSIGGRYNEQFFGPGTRLTVL.

In its sample, this clone was seen once. The J gene is TRBJ2-5, the V gene TRBV15; TRBD2 matches at 7 bases. This CDR3 is 17 amino acids long. Germline V gene lookup returns CDR1 LNHNV and CDR2 YYDKDF (reference sequence). Trimming cost V 5 bases and J 0 bases; bases outside gene matches: 12. The CDR3 nucleotides read TGTGCCACCAGCCCAGAAAGGGGCCGGGGGGACCAAGAGACCCAGTACTTC. Encoded protein: CATSPERGRGDQETQYF.

The chain carries TRBV19 and TRBJ2-1, with TRBD1 matching 8 bases. CDR1 and CDR2 from the germline V gene are LNHDA and SQIVND (reference sequence). The CDR3 spans 14 residues. V lost 5 bases, J lost 8 bases, and 8 bases stayed unmatched. The CDR3 reads CASSPTGQDHEQFF. CDR3 sequence (DNA): TGTGCCAGTAGTCCCACGGGACAGGATCATGAGCAGTTCTTC.

The CDR3 loop is CASSGLQGAGQPQHF. Written as DNA, the CDR3 is TGTGCCAGCAGTGGACTCCAGGGGGCAGGTCAGCCCCAGCATTTT. The rearrangement links TRBV6-5 to TRBJ1-5, with 8 bases identical to TRBD1. Trimming removed 5 bases from V and 6 bases from J; junction bases left unmatched: 9. This CDR3 region has 15 residues. Germline lookup yields CDR1 MNHEY and CDR2 SVGAGI.

This clone was counted between two and nine times. The rearrangement links TRBV21-1 to TRBJ2-1; the table's D gene call, TRBD2, was not cross checked with the DNA. TRBV21-1 is noted as a pseudogene. The CDR3 is made up of 16 amino acids. The CDR3 region is CASSKVRLAEYNEQFF. As DNA, the CDR3 is TGTGCCAGCAGCAAAGTAAGACTAGCGGAATACAATGAGCAGTTCTTC.

The chain recombines TRBV19 with TRBJ2-1, with 9 bases identical to TRBD2. V was pared by 6 bases and J by 5 bases, with 11 bases of the junction left unmatched. The CDR3 loop spans 16 amino acids. Germline V lookup: CDR1 LNHDA, CDR2 SQIVND (reference sequence). The CDR3 spells CASSKLTSGRNNEQFF. DNA for the CDR3: TGTGCCAGTAGCAAATTGACTAGCGGAAGAAACAATGAGCAGTTCTTC.

CDR3 in DNA: TGTGCCACCAGCAGTAGAGGGACCGCCGGGAGTGGCTACACCTTC. Amino acids: CATSSRGTAGSGYTF. J is TRBJ1-2 and V is TRBV15; tentative D call: TRBD1 (5 bases). The CDR3 is made up of 15 amino acids. Germline V gene data show CDR1 as LNHNV and CDR2 as YYDKDF (reference sequence). The ends were cut back, 3 bases at V and 7 bases at J, with 18 bases in the middle.

The gene calls are TRBV7-8 and TRBJ2-7; unclear D gene. The CDR3 contains 13 residues. The germline gives CDR1 SGHVS, CDR2 FQNEAQ. Trimming removed 5 bases at V and 4 bases at J, with 12 bases between. The CDR3 DNA is TGTGCCAGCAGCATTCCCAACGGGTACGAGCAGTACTTC. Translating gives CASSIPNGYEQYF. Looking up the rest from reference TRBV7-8 and TRBJ2-7 gives the full variable domain: GAGVSQSPRYKVAKRGQDVALRCDPISGHVSLFWYQQALGQGPEFLTYFQNEAQLDKSGLPSDRFFAERPEGSVSTLKIQRTQQEDSAVYLCASSIPNGYEQYFGPGTRLTVT.